Here is one TCR beta chain with its context. The antigen is not known. The data derive from a study of shared clonotypes between healthy human individuals. Sequencing was performed with immunoSEQ multiplex PCR; in TCRdb, only in-frame clones are kept and a portion is missing. The sample holds approximately 100,000 clones, more than 65% seen once. Notes on the study in general: Estimated clonotype richness was generally higher in naive than memory subsets.

CDR1 and CDR2 from the germline V gene are LNHDA and SQIVND (reference sequence). This CDR3 has 13 residues. V was shortened by 1 base and J by 1 base, with 5 bases between the two germline ends. The chain links TRBV19 to TRBJ2-7, with TRBD1 as a possible D gene (5 bases). The material sequenced was memory CD8+ T cells sorted from blood. Regarding subset: CD45RO+ cells pooled with CCR7-negative TemRA cells. The source is a woman between 25 and 40 years old in good health. CDR3 nucleotides: TGTGCCAGTAGTATAGGACAGTCCTACGAGCAGTACTTC. It translates to CASSIGQSYEQYF. The variable domain in full, with the rest retrieved from reference TRBV19 and TRBJ2-7, is DGGITQSPKYLFRKEGQNVTLSCEQNLNHDAMYWYRQDPGQGLRLIYYSQIVNDFQKGDIAEGYSVSREKKESFPLTVTSAQKNPTAFYLCASSIGQSYEQYFGPGTRLTVT.